This passage covers 19 T cell receptor beta chains from one sample sequenced in a study of blood T cell repertoires in COVID-19. Data came from immunoSEQ multiplex PCR; TCRdb stores just in-frame clones and leaves some out. The table lists 60,000 to 80,000 clones, approximately 85% of them singletons. Specimen: peripheral blood. The receptors shown here come from a man aged 45-60 years with acute or convalescent COVID-19.

V is TRBV5-4 and J is TRBJ1-6, with D possibly TRBD1 on 6 matching bases. The CDR3 contains 13 residues. The V end was cut by 3 bases, the J end by 7 bases, with 8 bases between. Germline values: CDR1 SGHNT, CDR2 YYREEE (reference sequence). The CDR3 DNA is TGTGCCAGCAGCTCCGGGACAAATTCACCCCTCCACTTT. Its translation: CASSSGTNSPLHF.

The gene calls are TRBV6-5 and TRBJ2-3, with 9 bases that match TRBD2. Germline V gene lookup returns CDR1 MNHEY and CDR2 SVGAGI. J lost 5 bases, V lost 2 bases, and 5 bases had no gene match. This CDR3 is 15 amino acids long. CDR3 loop: CASSYGAGGQDTQYF. CDR3 nucleotides: TGTGCCAGCAGTTACGGTGCGGGGGGGCAAGATACGCAGTATTTT.

V gene TRBV10-3 combines with J gene TRBJ1-1; D is undetermined. CDR1 is ENHRY, CDR2 SYGVKD, per germline. The CDR3 totals 14 residues. Trimming pared 2 bases from V and 10 bases from J, leaving 17 bases between. DNA for the CDR3: TGTGCCATCAGTGAGCCGCCCGAGGGCGTTGGAGCTTTCTTT. The encoded protein is CAISEPPEGVGAFF.

This chain joins TRBV5-1 and TRBJ2-1, with 8 bases lining up with TRBD2. The CDR3 consists of 14 residues. J lost 9 bases, V lost 4 bases, and 9 bases had no gene match. CDR1 and CDR2 (germline): SGHRS, YFSETQ. CDR3: CASSTREGWTEQFF. DNA for the CDR3: TGCGCCAGCAGCACACGGGAGGGTTGGACTGAGCAGTTCTTC.

This clone has only a few counts. The gene calls are TRBV21-1 and TRBJ1-5; the table's D call TRBD1 went unverified against the DNA. TRBV21-1 is a pseudogene. The CDR3 has 15 amino acids. CDR3 DNA: TGTGCCAGCAGCAAAGCGAACAGAATCAATCAGCCCCAGCATTTT. Translated, it gives CASSKANRINQPQHF.

The chain is built from TRBV24-1 and TRBJ2-2; 7 bases fit TRBD2. Germline CDR1 is KGHDR and CDR2 is SFDVKD. J lost 5 bases, V lost 6 bases, and 8 bases had no gene match. This CDR3 region has 15 residues. CDR3 loop: CATSPQLSGTGELFF. CDR3 nucleotides: TGTGCCACCAGTCCGCAGCTTAGCGGGACCGGGGAGCTGTTTTTT.

The genes are TRBV4-1 and TRBJ1-2, with 9 bases identical to TRBD1. V dropped 0 bases and J dropped 4; count of bases not matched to a gene: 12. The CDR3 runs to 18 residues. From germline, CDR1 is MGHRA and CDR2 YSYEKL. The chain's CDR3 is CASSQESADRGLGYGYTF. DNA of the CDR3: TGCGCCAGCAGCCAAGAAAGTGCGGACAGGGGTTTAGGCTATGGCTACACCTTC.

The chain links TRBV7-7 to TRBJ2-2; D gene ambiguous. The germline V and J ends were trimmed by 1 base and 0 bases, with 9 bases remaining between them. Germline V gives CDR1 SSHAT, CDR2 FNYEAQ (reference sequence). The CDR3 totals 16 residues. CDR3 sequence: CASSLGGDANTGELFF. Here the CDR3 DNA reads TGTGCCAGCAGCTTAGGAGGAGATGCGAACACCGGGGAGCTGTTTTTT. Variable domain in full (rest from reference TRBV7-7 and TRBJ2-2): GAGVSQSPRYKVTKRGQDVTLRCDPISSHATLYWYQQALGQGPEFLTYFNYEAQPDKSGLPSDRFSAERPEGSISTLTIQRTEQRDSAMYRCASSLGGDANTGELFFGEGSRLTVL.

The chain combines TRBV6-6 with TRBJ2-7; 7 nucleotides align to TRBD2. J was trimmed by 3 bases and V by 2 bases; bases with no gene match: 10. CDR3 length: 16 amino acids. Germline lookup yields CDR1 MNHNY and CDR2 SVGAGI (reference sequence). The CDR3 bases are TGTGCCAGCAGTTACGGGGGGGAGGTTTGGGGCTACGAGCAGTACGTC. It translates to CASSYGGEVWGYEQYV.

The chain couples TRBV28 to TRBJ2-6; maybe TRBD2 (6 bases). Germline lookup yields CDR1 MDHEN and CDR2 SYDVKM. The CDR3 totals 16 residues. V was shortened by 4 bases and J by 0 bases, with 10 bases between the two germline ends. CDR3 region: CASSWDGGSGANVLTF. The CDR3, as DNA: TGTGCCAGCAGTTGGGACGGGGGCTCTGGGGCCAACGTCCTGACTTTC.

This chain connects TRBV11-2 to TRBJ1-2, with D perhaps TRBD1 (5 bases). The germline gives CDR1 SGHAT, CDR2 FQNNGV. The germline V and J ends were trimmed by 0 bases and 4 bases, with 12 bases remaining between them. The CDR3 length is 15 residues. As DNA, the CDR3 is TGTGCCAGCAGCTTAGATCCAACAGGCCTCTATGGCTACACCTTC. Protein sequence: CASSLDPTGLYGYTF. Full variable domain (outside the CDR3, taken from reference TRBV11-2 and TRBJ1-2): EAGVAQSPRYKIIEKRQSVAFWCNPISGHATLYWYQQILGQGPKLLIQFQNNGVVDDSQLPKDRFSAERLKGVDSTLKIQPAKLEDSAVYLCASSLDPTGLYGYTFGSGTRLTVV.

This clone has a handful of counts. This chain uses TRBV5-4 with TRBJ1-4; D gene unclear. Germline V lookup: CDR1 SGHNT, CDR2 YYREEE (reference sequence). The V and J ends lost 4 bases and 4 bases respectively, with 17 bases between them. This CDR3 contains 16 residues. In nucleotides, the CDR3 is TGTGCCAGCAGCCCAAACACACATGAAATTAATGAAAAACTGTTTTTT. As protein: CASSPNTHEINEKLFF.

The chain joins TRBV5-6 to TRBJ2-2; D not resolved. Trimming shortened V by 1 base and J by 0 bases, and 10 bases separated the two germline ends. CDR1 and CDR2 from the germline V gene are SGHDT and YYEEEE. The CDR3 runs to 16 residues. As DNA, the CDR3 is TGTGCCAGCAGCTTGTACCAGTACGCGAACACCGGGGAGCTGTTTTTT. As protein: CASSLYQYANTGELFF.

The J gene is TRBJ2-1, the V gene TRBV3-1 (or the pseudogene TRBV3-2); 7 nucleotides match TRBD2. CDR3 size: 14 residues. V lost 2 bases and J lost 8; bases outside the gene matches: 6. Germline-derived CDR1 and CDR2 are LGHDT and YNNKEL (reference sequence). In nucleotides, the CDR3 is TGTGCCAGCAGCCAATCGGGCCGGGGGGATGAGCAGTTCTTC. This sequence encodes CASSQSGRGDEQFF.

The chain carries TRBV4-1 and TRBJ1-2; possible D gene TRBD1, 5 bases. CDR1 and CDR2 (germline): MGHRA, YSYEKL. Trimming took 1 base from V and 4 from J, leaving 10 bases between them. This CDR3 contains 14 residues. CDR3 nucleotides: TGCGCCAGCAGCCAAGCAGTGGGGGGCTATGGCTACACCTTC. Amino acid sequence: CASSQAVGGYGYTF.

The rearrangement links TRBV28 to TRBJ2-2; D possibly corresponds to TRBD1 (6 bases). V was clipped by 3 bases and J by 0 bases, with 8 bases between them. Germline V gives CDR1 MDHEN, CDR2 SYDVKM. The CDR3 is 15 residues long. In DNA, the CDR3 is TGTGCCAGCAGTTTCAGGGGTCCGAACACCGGGGAGCTGTTTTTT. Amino acids: CASSFRGPNTGELFF.

On this clone itself: At one end, the junction sequence differs from germline, possibly due to a read error. V and J are TRBV7-7 and TRBJ2-3; 8 positions match TRBD2. This CDR3 spans 13 amino acids. Germline-derived CDR1 and CDR2 are SSHAT and FNYEAQ (reference sequence). The CDR3: CASSLREGVTQYF. The CDR3 nucleotides read TGTGCTAGCAGCCTCCGGGAGGGTGTTACGCAGTATTTT.

This chain connects TRBV2 to TRBJ1-2, with TRBD1 matching 9 bases. Germline V CDR1 and CDR2: SNHLY, FYNNEI. With V trimmed by 9 bases and J by 1 base, 6 bases remained unmatched. CDR3 length equals 14 residues. The CDR3 coding sequence is TGTGCCAGATCAACAGGGGGCATTAACTATGGCTACACCTTC. The encoded protein is CARSTGGINYGYTF.

The V gene is TRBV5-1, the J gene TRBJ2-1, with 10 bases aligning to TRBD1. The germline gives CDR1 SGHRS, CDR2 YFSETQ. The CDR3 has 15 residues. The J segment lost 10 bases and the V segment lost 4 bases, leaving 11 bases of the junction unmatched. The CDR3 reads CASSPGDRGEEEQFF. The CDR3 DNA sequence: TGCGCCAGCAGCCCCGGGGACAGGGGAGAAGAGGAGCAGTTCTTC.